One sample yielded the 9 T cell receptor beta chains listed below, sequenced in a study of T cells expressing NK-cell markers. TCRdb reprocessed the 5' RACE reads; each CDR3 protein has one entry and no DNA is given. The sample's table shows 250,000 to 300,000 distinct CDR3 sequences. Sequenced: blood T cells: a sorted CD56 or NKG2C T cell subset, CD4+ or CD8+ T cells, or bulk PBMC T cells (not recorded which). Source of these receptors: a woman between 18 and 70 years old in good health.

CDR3 amino acids: CASSLGAGDYNEQFF. V and J are TRBV5-1 and TRBJ2-1; the TRBD2 assignment by TCRdb is unverifiable without DNA. The germline gives CDR1 SGHRS, CDR2 YFSETQ. This CDR3 comprises 15 residues.

This chain links TRBV7-8 with TRBJ2-7; the D call from TCRdb, TRBD2, cannot be confirmed without DNA. The germline gives CDR1 SGHVS, CDR2 FQNEAQ. This CDR3 contains 16 residues. The CDR3 loop reads CASSLGGSSGSYEQYF.

CDR3 residues: CASSSISGRPLEQFF. The V call is TRBV12-3 or TRBV12-4, the J call TRBJ2-1; the TCRdb call, TRBD2, lacks DNA for checking. CDR3 size: 15 residues.

The chain recombines TRBV11-3 with TRBJ2-1. The CDR3 totals 16 residues. Per germline, CDR1 SGHNT and CDR2 YENEEA. CDR3: CASSLFSGSSYNEQFF.

The genes are TRBV20-1 and TRBJ2-3; TCRdb names TRBD1, which stays unverified in the absence of DNA. Germline-derived CDR1 and CDR2 are DFQATT and SNEGSKA (reference sequence). The CDR3 covers 15 residues. This chain's CDR3 is CSANGINRGTDTQYF.

CDR3: CASRSGRGYTF. The chain links TRBV6-5 to TRBJ1-2. Germline-derived CDR1 and CDR2 are MNHEY and SVGAGI. The CDR3 is made up of 11 amino acids.

This chain uses TRBV5-1 with TRBJ2-7; TCRdb names TRBD2, which stays unverified in the absence of DNA. Per the germline V gene, CDR1 is SGHRS and CDR2 is YFSETQ. The CDR3 extends over 14 amino acids. The CDR3 reads CASSQSGTSYEQYF.

The rearrangement uses TRBV27 and TRBJ2-3; without DNA, the TCRdb call of TRBD2 cannot be checked. Germline lookup yields CDR1 MNHEY and CDR2 SMNVEV (reference sequence). This CDR3 comprises 15 residues. The CDR3 reads CASSLVTSRTDTQYF.

The chain has TRBV7-2 and TRBJ2-1; TCRdb proposes TRBD1, but this gene call is untestable without DNA. The CDR3 contains 16 residues. Germline-derived CDR1 and CDR2 are SGHTA and FQGNSA. The CDR3 here is CASSPRLGGRGNEQFF.